These T cell receptor beta chains were read from a single sample in a study of shared clonotypes between healthy human individuals. Sequenced by immunoSEQ multiplex PCR; TCRdb stores in-frame clones only, minus some. Of 640,000 or so clones in the sample, around 72% were seen once. The specimen sequenced was memory CD4+ T cells sorted from blood. These TCRs come from a woman in her twenties or thirties in good health. Both conserved end residues are part of each CDR3. A D gene is named only where the DNA matches it firmly. Not all rows give a size; the values are once, few, many and, for expanded clones, a class.

clone size	D gene	V gene	J gene	CDR3 DNA	CDR3 protein
NA	TRBD1	TRBV7-2	TRBJ2-5	TGTGCCAGCAGCTCCCCTCAAGGGGGCGCGGAGACCCAGTACTTC	CASSSPQGGAETQYF
NA	TRBD2	TRBV12-5	TRBJ2-7	TGTGCTAGTTCAGCGGGAGGTGTAGGCTACGAGCAGTACTTC	CASSAGGVGYEQYF
few	TRBD1	TRBV9	TRBJ1-2	TGTGCCAGCAGCGCCGGGGACAGGCGCAACTATGGCTACACCTTC	CASSAGDRRNYGYTF
NA	NA	TRBV6-6	TRBJ2-2	TGTGCCAGCAGTTACTACTCGCATACGCCATTCGGGGAGCTGTTTTTT	CASSYYSHTPFGELFF
many	NA	TRBV25-1	TRBJ2-7	TGTGCCGGAAACTACGAGCAGTACTTC	CAGNYEQYF
few	NA	TRBV19	TRBJ1-5	TGTGCCAGTAGTATTTTATGGAATCAGCCCCAGCATTTT	CASSILWNQPQHF
NA	NA	TRBV28	TRBJ1-5	TGTGCCAGCGCCTCAAACAGGGATGGCAATCAGCCCCAGCATTTT	CASASNRDGNQPQHF
NA	TRBD2	TRBV27	TRBJ2-7	TGTGCCAGCAAACCTCTAGCGGGAGTCCCCTACGAGCAGTACTTC	CASKPLAGVPYEQYF
NA	TRBD2	TRBV10-3	TRBJ2-1	TGTGCCACCTCATCCGGGACTAGCGGGAAAGGCCGAACCTACAATGAGCAGTTCTTC	CATSSGTSGKGRTYNEQFF
NA	TRBD2	TRBV5-1	TRBJ2-5	TGCGCCAGCAGCCCCCTCCCGGTAGCGGGTGGGGAAGAGACCCAGTACTTC	CASSPLPVAGGEETQYF
NA	NA	TRBV9	TRBJ1-6	TGTGCCAGCAGCGAGGGGGACAAGTTTTCACCCCTCCACTTT	CASSEGDKFSPLHF
few	TRBD2	TRBV14	TRBJ2-3	TGTGCCAGCAGCCTAAGGGGGACTAGCGGGATGGGCACAGATACGCAGTATTTT	CASSLRGTSGMGTDTQYF
NA	NA	TRBV2	TRBJ2-3	TGTGCCAGCAGTGACATGGGAGCAAGCACAGATACGCAGTATTTT	CASSDMGASTDTQYF
once	TRBD2	TRBV12-5	TRBJ2-5	TGTGCTAGTGGTCTCGGACTAGCGGGAGGACCACTCCAAGAGACCCAGTACTTC	CASGLGLAGGPLQETQYF
NA	NA	TRBV28	TRBJ2-6	TGTGCCAGCAGTTCTCGCAGGGCTGGGGCCAACGTCCTGACTTTC	CASSSRRAGANVLTF
NA	NA	TRBV5-4	TRBJ2-2	TGTGCCAGCAGCTTGGGGCTATGGAACACCGGGGAGCTGTTTTTT	CASSLGLWNTGELFF
NA	NA	TRBV7-9	TRBJ1-5	TGTGCCAGCAGCCACGACAGAGTTCAGCCCCAGCATTTT	CASSHDRVQPQHF
NA	NA	TRBV7-8	TRBJ2-3	TGTGCCAGCAGCCGCACGGGGGCACGCACAGATACGCAGTATTTT	CASSRTGARTDTQYF
NA	TRBD2	TRBV27	TRBJ2-5	TGTGCCAGCAGTACCTCGGGACTAGGTAAAGAGACCCAGTACTTC	CASSTSGLGKETQYF
NA	TRBD2	TRBV4-1	TRBJ2-7	TGCGCCAGCAGCCGCATTTCGTGGGGTACTAGCGTACACCACGAGCAGTACTTC	CASSRISWGTSVHHEQYF
NA	TRBD1	TRBV28	TRBJ2-7	TGTGCCAGCACGCCGGGACAGGGGTACGAGCAGTACTTC	CASTPGQGYEQYF
NA	NA	TRBV6-6	TRBJ2-2	TGTGCCAGCAGCCTAGCACTGACTGGCGCCGGGGAGCTGTTTTTT	CASSLALTGAGELFF
few	NA	TRBV7-9	TRBJ2-1	TGTGCCAGCAGCCATTCTAGCGCTAGCTCCTACAATGAGCAGTTCTTC	CASSHSSASSYNEQFF